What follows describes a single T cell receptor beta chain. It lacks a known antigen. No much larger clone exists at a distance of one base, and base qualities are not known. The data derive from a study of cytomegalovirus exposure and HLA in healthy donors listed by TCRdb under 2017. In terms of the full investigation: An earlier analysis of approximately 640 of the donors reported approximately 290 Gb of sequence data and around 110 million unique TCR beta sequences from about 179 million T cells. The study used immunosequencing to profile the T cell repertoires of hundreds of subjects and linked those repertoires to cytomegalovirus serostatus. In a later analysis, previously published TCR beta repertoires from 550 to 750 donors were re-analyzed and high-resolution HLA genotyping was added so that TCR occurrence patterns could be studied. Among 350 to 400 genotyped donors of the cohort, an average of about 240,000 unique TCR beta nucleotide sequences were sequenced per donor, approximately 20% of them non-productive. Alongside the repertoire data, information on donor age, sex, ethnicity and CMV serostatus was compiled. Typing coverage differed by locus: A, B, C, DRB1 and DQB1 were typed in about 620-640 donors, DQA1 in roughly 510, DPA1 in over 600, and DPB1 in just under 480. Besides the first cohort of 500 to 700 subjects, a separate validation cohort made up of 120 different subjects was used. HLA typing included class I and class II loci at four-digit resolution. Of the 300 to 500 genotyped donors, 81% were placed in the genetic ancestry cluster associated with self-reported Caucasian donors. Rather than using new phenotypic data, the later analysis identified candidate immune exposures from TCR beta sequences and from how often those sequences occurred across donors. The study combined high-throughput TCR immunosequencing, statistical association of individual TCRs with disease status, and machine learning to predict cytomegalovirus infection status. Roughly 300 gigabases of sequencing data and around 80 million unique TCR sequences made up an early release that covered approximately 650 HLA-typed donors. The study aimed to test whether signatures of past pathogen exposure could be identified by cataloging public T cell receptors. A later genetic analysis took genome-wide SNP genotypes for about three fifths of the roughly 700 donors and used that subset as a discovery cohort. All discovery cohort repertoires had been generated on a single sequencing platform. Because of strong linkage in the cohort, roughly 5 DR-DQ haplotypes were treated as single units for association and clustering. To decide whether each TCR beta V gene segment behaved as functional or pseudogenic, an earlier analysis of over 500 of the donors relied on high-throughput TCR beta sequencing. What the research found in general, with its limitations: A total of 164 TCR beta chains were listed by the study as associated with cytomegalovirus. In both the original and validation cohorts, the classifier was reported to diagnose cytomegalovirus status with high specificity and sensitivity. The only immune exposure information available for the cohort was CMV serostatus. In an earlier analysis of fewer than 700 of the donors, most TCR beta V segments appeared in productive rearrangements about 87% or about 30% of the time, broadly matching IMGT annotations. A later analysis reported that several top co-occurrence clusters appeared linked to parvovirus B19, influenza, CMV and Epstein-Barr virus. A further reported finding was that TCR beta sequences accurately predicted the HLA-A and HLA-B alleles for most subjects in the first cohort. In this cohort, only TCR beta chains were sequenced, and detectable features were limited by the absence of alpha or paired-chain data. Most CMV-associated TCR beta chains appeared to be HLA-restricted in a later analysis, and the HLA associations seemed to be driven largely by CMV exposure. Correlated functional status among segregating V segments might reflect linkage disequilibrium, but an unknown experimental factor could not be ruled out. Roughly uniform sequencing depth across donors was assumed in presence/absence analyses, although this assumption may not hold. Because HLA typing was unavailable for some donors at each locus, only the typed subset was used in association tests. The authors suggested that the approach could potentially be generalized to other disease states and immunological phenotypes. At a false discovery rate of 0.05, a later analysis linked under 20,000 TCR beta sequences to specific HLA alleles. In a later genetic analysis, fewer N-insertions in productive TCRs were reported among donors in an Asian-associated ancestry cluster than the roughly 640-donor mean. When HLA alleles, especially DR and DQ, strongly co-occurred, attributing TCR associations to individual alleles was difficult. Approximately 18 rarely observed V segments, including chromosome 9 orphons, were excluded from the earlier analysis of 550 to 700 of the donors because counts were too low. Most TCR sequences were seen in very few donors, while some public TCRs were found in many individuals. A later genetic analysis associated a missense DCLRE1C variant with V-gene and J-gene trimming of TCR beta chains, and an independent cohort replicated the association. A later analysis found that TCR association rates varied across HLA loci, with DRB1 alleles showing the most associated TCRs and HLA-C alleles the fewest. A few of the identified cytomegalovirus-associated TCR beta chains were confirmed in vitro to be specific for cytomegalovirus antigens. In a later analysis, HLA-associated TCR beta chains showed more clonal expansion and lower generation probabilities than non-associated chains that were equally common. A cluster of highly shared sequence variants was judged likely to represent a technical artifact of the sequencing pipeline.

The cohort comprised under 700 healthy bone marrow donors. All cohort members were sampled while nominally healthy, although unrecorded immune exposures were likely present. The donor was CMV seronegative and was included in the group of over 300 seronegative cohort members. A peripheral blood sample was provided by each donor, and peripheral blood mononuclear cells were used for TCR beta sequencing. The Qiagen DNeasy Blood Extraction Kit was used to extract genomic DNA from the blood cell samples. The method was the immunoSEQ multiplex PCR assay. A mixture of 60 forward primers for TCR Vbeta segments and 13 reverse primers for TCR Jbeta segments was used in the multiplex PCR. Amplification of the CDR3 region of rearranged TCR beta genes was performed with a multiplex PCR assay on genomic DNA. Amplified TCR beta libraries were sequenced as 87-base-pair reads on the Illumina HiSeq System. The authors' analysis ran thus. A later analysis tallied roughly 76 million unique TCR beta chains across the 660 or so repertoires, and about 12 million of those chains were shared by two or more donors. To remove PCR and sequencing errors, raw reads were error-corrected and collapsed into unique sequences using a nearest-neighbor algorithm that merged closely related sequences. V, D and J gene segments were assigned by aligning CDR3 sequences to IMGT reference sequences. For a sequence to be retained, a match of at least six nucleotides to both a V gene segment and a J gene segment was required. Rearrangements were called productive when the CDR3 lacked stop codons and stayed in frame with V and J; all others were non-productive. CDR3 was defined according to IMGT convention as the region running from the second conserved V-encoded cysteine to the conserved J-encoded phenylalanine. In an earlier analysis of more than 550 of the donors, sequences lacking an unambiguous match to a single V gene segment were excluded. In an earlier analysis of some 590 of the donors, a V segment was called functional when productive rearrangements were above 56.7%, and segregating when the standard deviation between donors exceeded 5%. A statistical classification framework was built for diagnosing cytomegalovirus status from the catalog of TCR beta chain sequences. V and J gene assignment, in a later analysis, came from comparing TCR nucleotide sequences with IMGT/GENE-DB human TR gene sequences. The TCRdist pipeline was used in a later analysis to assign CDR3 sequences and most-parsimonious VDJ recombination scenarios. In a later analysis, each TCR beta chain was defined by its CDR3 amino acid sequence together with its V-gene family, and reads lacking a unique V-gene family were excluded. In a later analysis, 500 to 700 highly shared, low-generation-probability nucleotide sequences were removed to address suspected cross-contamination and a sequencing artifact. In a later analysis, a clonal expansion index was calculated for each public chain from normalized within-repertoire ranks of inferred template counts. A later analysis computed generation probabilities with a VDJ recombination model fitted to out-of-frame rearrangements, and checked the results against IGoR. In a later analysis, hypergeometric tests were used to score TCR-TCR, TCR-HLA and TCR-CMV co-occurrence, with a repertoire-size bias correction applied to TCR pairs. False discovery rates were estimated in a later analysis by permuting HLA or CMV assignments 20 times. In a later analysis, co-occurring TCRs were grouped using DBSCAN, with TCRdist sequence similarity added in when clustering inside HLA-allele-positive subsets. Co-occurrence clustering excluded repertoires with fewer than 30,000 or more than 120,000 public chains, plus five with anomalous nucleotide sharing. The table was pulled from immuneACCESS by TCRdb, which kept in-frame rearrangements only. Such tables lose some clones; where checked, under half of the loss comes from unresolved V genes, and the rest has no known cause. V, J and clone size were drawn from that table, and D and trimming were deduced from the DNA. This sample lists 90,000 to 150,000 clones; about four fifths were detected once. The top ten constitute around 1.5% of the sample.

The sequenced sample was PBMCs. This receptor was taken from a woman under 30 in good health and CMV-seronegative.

The nucleotide sequence is given as TGTGCCAGCAGTCCCAAGGACAGGGTCCCCTACGAGCAGTACTTC. Translated, it gives CASSPKDRVPYEQYF. The V gene is TRBV2 and the J gene is TRBJ2-7; a stretch of 8 junction bases matches TRBD1. CDR1 is given as SNHLY and CDR2 as FYNNEI, both from the germline V gene. Unmatched junction bases come to 8, with V trimmed by 5 bases and J by 2 bases. Taken from cysteine to phenylalanine, the CDR3 has 15 residues. Solely the CDR3 DNA is kept, with 45 bases framed from the first base.